The sample holds one count of the clone carrying this T cell receptor beta chain. Its antigen is not identified. In the naive CD8 group, cells lacked CD45RO and were positively selected for CCR7, so terminally differentiated effector memory CD45RA+ cells were left out. Sequencing was performed with immunoSEQ multiplex PCR; in TCRdb, only in-frame clones are kept and a portion is missing. Found here are around 1.9 million clones, about 92% of them singletons; the top ten hold 1.7%. This sample stems from a study of shared clonotypes between healthy human individuals. General study results and limits: Against clonotypes common to all four donors, non-shared ones had lower generation probabilities.

CDR3 length: 15 amino acids. V was trimmed by 7 bases and J by 3 bases, leaving 19 bases between them. From germline, CDR1 is SNHLY and CDR2 FYNNEI. This sequence joins TRBV2 and TRBJ2-7; perhaps D is TRBD1 or TRBD2 (5 bases each). The receptor's source is a man between 18 and 35 years old in good health. Some clones in this sample may be carry-over from other donors' samples. The specimen was naive CD8+ T cells from PBMCs. The CDR3 sequence: CASNPPRGARYEQYF. DNA for the CDR3: TGTGCCAGCAATCCCCCCCGGGGCGCCCGCTACGAGCAGTACTTC.